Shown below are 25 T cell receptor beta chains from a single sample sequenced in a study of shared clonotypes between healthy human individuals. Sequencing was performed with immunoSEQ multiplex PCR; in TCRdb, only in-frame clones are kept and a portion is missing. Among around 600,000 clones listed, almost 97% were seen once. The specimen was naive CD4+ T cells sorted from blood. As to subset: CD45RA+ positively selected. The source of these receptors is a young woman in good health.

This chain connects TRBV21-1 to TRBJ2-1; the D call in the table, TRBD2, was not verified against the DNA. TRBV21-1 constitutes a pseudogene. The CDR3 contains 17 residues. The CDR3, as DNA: TGTGCCAGCAGCAAACGGCTAGCGGGAGGGCCCGTCGTTGAGCAGTTCTTC. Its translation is CASSKRLAGGPVVEQFF.

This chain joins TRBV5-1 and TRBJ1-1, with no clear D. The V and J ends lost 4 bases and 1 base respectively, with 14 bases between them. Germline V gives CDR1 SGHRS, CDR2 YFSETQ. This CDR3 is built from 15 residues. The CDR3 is CASSPLLGSNTEAFF. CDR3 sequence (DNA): TGCGCCAGCAGCCCCCTCCTGGGATCGAACACTGAAGCTTTCTTT.

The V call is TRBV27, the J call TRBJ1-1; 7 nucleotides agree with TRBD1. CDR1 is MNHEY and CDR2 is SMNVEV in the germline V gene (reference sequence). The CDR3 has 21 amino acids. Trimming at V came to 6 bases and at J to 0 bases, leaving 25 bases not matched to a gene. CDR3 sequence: CASRTKTGKVRGSIMNTEAFF. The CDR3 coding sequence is TGTGCCAGCAGAACCAAGACAGGGAAGGTAAGGGGTTCCATCATGAACACTGAAGCTTTCTTT.

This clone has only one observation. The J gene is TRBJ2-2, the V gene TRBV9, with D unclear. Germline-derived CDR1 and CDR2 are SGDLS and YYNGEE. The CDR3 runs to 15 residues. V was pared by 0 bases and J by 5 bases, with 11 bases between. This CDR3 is CASSVGPAFTGELFF. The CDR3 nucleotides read TGTGCCAGCAGCGTAGGGCCTGCTTTTACCGGGGAGCTGTTTTTT.

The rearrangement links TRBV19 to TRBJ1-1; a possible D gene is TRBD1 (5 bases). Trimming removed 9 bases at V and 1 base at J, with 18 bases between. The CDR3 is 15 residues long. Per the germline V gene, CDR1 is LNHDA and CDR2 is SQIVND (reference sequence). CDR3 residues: CASLAGWVSNTEAFF. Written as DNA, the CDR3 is TGTGCCAGCCTGGCAGGGTGGGTTTCGAACACTGAAGCTTTCTTT. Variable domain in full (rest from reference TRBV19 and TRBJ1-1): DGGITQSPKYLFRKEGQNVTLSCEQNLNHDAMYWYRQDPGQGLRLIYYSQIVNDFQKGDIAEGYSVSREKKESFPLTVTSAQKNPTAFYLCASLAGWVSNTEAFFGQGTRLTVV.

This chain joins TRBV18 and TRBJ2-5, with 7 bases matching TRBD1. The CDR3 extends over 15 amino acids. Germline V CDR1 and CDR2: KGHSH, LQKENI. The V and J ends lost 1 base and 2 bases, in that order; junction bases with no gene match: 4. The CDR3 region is CASSPRTGVQETQYF. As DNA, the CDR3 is TGTGCCAGCTCACCACGGACAGGAGTACAAGAGACCCAGTACTTC.

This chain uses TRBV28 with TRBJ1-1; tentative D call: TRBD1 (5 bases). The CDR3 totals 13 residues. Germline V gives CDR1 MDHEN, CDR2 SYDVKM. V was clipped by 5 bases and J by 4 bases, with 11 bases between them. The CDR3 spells CASSGGTPTEAFF. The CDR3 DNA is TGTGCCAGCAGTGGCGGGACTCCCACTGAAGCTTTCTTT. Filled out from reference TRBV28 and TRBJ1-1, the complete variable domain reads DVKVTQSSRYLVKRTGEKVFLECVQDMDHENMFWYRQDPGLGLRLIYFSYDVKMKEKGDIPEGYSVSREKKERFSLILESASTNQTSMYLCASSGGTPTEAFFGQGTRLTVV.

The CDR3 region is CAWSVNNQPQHF. CDR3 nucleotides: TGTGCCTGGAGTGTGAACAATCAGCCCCAGCATTTT. The rearrangement joins TRBV30 to TRBJ1-5, with D unresolved. CDR3 length equals 12 residues. Germline-derived CDR1 and CDR2 are GTSNPN and SVGIG (reference sequence). V dropped 0 bases and J dropped 3 bases, with 3 bases sitting between them.

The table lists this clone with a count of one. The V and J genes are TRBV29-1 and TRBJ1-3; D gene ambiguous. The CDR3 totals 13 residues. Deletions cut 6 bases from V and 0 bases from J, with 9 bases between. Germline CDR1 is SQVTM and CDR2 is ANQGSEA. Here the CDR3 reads CSVWPLSGNTIYF. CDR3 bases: TGCAGCGTGTGGCCACTCTCTGGAAACACCATATATTTT.

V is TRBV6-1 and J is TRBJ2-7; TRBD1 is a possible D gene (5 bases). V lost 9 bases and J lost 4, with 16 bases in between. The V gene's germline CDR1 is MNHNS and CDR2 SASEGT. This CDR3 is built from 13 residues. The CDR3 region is CASGHRQSYEQYF. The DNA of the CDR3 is TGTGCCAGTGGCCACCGACAGTCGTACGAGCAGTACTTC.

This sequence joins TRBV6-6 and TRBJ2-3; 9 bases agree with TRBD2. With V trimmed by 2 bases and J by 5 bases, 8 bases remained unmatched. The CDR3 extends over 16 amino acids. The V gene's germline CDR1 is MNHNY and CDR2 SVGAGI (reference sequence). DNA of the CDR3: TGTGCCAGCAGTTACCTTAGCGGGAGCCTCATAGATACGCAGTATTTT. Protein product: CASSYLSGSLIDTQYF.

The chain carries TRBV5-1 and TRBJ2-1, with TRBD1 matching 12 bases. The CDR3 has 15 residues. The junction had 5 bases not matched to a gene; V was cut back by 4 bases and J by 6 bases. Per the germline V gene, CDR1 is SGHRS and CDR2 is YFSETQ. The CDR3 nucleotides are TGCGCCAGCAGCGAGGGACAGGGGGCGTCCAATGAGCAGTTCTTC. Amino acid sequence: CASSEGQGASNEQFF.

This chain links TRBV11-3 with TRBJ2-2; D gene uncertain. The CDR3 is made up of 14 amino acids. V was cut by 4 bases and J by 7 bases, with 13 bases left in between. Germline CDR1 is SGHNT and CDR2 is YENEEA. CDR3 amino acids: CASSSSPRDGELFF. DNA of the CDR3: TGTGCCAGCAGCTCTTCCCCCCGCGACGGGGAGCTGTTTTTT.

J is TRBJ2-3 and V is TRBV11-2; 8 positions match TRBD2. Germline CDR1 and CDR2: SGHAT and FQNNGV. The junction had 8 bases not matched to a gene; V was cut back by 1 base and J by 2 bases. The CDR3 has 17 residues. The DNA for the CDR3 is TGTGCCAGCAGCTTAGTGTTACTAGCGGATACCACAGATACGCAGTATTTT. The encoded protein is CASSLVLLADTTDTQYF.

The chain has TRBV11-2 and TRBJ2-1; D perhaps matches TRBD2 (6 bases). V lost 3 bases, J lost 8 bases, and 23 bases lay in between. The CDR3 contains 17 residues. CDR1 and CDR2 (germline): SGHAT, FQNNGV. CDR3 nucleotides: TGTGCCAGCAGCTTTAGGCGGGACTCCTCGATGTCCCATGAGCAGTTCTTC. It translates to CASSFRRDSSMSHEQFF.

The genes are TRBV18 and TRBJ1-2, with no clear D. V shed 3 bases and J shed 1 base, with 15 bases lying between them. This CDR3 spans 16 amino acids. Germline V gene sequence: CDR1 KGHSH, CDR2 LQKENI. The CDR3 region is CASSPPISGINYGYTF. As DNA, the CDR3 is TGTGCCAGCTCACCCCCCATTTCCGGGATTAACTATGGCTACACCTTC.

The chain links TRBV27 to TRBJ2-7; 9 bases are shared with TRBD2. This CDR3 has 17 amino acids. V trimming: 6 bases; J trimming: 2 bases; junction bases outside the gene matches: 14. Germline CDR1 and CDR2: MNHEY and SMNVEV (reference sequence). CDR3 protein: CASRKVSGGVEPYEQYF. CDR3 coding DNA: TGTGCCAGCAGGAAGGTTAGCGGGGGAGTGGAGCCCTACGAGCAGTACTTC.

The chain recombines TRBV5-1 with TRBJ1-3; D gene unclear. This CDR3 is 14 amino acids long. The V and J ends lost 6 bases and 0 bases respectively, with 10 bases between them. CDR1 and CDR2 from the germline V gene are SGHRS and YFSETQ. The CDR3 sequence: CASTDLSSGNTIYF. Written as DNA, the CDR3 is TGCGCCAGCACCGACTTGAGCTCTGGAAACACCATATATTTT.

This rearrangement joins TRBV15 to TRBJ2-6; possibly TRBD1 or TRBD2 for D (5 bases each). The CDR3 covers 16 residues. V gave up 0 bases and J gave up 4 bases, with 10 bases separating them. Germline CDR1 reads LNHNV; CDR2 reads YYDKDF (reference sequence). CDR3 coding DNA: TGTGCCACCAGCAGAGAGCGTCGGGACGGGGCCAACGTCCTGACTTTC. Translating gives CATSRERRDGANVLTF.

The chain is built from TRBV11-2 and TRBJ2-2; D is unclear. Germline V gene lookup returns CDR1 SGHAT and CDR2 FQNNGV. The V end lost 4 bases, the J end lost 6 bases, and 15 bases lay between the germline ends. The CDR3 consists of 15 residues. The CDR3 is CASSSPGVVPGELFF. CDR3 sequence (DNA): TGTGCCAGCAGCTCCCCGGGTGTTGTGCCCGGGGAGCTGTTTTTT.

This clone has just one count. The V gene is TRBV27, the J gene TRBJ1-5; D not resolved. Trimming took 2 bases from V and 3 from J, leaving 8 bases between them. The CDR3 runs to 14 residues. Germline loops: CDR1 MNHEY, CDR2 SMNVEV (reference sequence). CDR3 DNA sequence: TGTGCCAGCAGTTTAGAGGGTTTCAATCAGCCCCAGCATTTT. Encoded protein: CASSLEGFNQPQHF.

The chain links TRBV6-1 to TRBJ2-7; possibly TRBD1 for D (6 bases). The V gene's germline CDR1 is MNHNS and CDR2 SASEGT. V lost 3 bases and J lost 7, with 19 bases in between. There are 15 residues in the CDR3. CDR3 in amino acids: CASSDVARERGEQYF. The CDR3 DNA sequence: TGTGCCAGCAGTGATGTTGCCAGAGAAAGGGGGGAGCAGTACTTC.

Here the CDR3 DNA reads TGTGCCAGCAGTTACGGAGAAGATCGCGAGCAGTACTTC. Translation gives CASSYGEDREQYF. The chain uses TRBV6-5 and TRBJ2-7; D remains ambiguous. The CDR3 loop spans 13 amino acids. V was trimmed by 2 bases and J by 6 bases, leaving 11 bases between them. Germline CDR1 is MNHEY and CDR2 is SVGAGI.

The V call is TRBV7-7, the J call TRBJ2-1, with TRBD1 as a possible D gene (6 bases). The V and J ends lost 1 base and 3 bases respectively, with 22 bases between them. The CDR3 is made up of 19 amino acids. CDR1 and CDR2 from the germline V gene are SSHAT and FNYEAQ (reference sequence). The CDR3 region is CASSLGPIDRPLLYNEQFF. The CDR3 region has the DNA TGTGCCAGCAGCTTAGGACCAATAGACAGGCCCTTACTCTACAATGAGCAGTTCTTC. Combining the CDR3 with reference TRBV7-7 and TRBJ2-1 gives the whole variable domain GAGVSQSPRYKVTKRGQDVTLRCDPISSHATLYWYQQALGQGPEFLTYFNYEAQPDKSGLPSDRFSAERPEGSISTLTIQRTEQRDSAMYRCASSLGPIDRPLLYNEQFFGPGTRLTVL.

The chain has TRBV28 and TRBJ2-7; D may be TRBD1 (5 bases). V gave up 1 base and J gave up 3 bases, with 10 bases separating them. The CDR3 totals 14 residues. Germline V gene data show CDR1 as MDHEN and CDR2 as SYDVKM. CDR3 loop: CASSLSGHLYEQYF. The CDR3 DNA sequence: TGTGCCAGCAGTTTATCAGGACACCTCTACGAGCAGTACTTC.